These 27 T cell receptor beta chains came from one sample sequenced in a study of cytomegalovirus exposure and HLA in healthy donors. Use of 60 Vbeta and 13 Jbeta primers characterized the PCR. Sequencing used immunoSEQ multiplex PCR; TCRdb keeps in-frame clones, though not all of them. The table includes roughly 60,000 clones, 65% to 80% detected once. The sample was PBMCs. The receptor set was obtained from a woman in her twenties or thirties in good health and CMV-seronegative.

V gene TRBV6-5 combines with J gene TRBJ2-3, with D perhaps matching TRBD2 (6 bases). Germline CDR1 reads MNHEY; CDR2 reads SVGAGI. V was pared by 6 bases and J by 0 bases, with 13 bases between. This CDR3 contains 15 residues. The CDR3 reads CASSPEGLSTDTQYF. In nucleotides, the CDR3 is TGTGCCAGCAGCCCCGAGGGACTTAGCACAGATACGCAGTATTTT.

The chain has TRBV19 and TRBJ2-1; 8 bases map to TRBD2. The ends lost 6 bases at V and 4 bases at J; junction bases unmatched: 11. CDR1 and CDR2 (germline): LNHDA, SQIVND (reference sequence). The CDR3 has 16 amino acids. CDR3 amino acids: CASSRLATKPYNEQFF. Written as DNA, the CDR3 is TGTGCCAGTAGCAGACTAGCGACCAAACCTTACAATGAGCAGTTCTTC.

This clone was found once. This chain joins TRBV12-5 and TRBJ2-1, with 8 bases that match TRBD1. The CDR3 extends over 17 amino acids. Germline CDR1 reads LGHNT; CDR2 reads FRNRAP. The V segment lost 4 bases and the J segment 8 bases; nucleotides outside the gene matches: 16. CDR3 residues: CASGSGQGGHVQDEQFF. In DNA form, the CDR3 reads TGTGCTAGTGGTTCCGGACAGGGAGGTCATGTACAGGATGAGCAGTTCTTC. The variable domain in full, with the rest retrieved from reference TRBV12-5 and TRBJ2-1, is DARVTQTPRHKVTEMGQEVTMRCQPILGHNTVFWYRQTMMQGLELLAYFRNRAPLDDSGMPKDRFSAEMPDATLATLKIQPSEPRDSAVYFCASGSGQGGHVQDEQFFGPGTRLTVL.

This chain uses TRBV7-3 with TRBJ2-2; D gene ambiguous. V was shortened by 2 bases and J by 7 bases, with 5 bases between the two germline ends. CDR1 is SGHTA and CDR2 is FQGTGA in the germline V gene. The CDR3 runs to 12 residues. The CDR3 DNA reads TGTGCCAGCAGCTTATCCCACGGGGAGCTGTTTTTT. Amino acid sequence: CASSLSHGELFF.

This clone has just one count. The chain links TRBV28 to TRBJ1-2; 8 nucleotides line up with TRBD1. The CDR3 totals 14 residues. V shed 1 base and J 8 bases; nucleotides not matched to a gene: 6. The germline gives CDR1 MDHEN, CDR2 SYDVKM. The CDR3 DNA sequence: TGTGCCAGCAGTTTATCGGACAGGGCTAGGGGCTACACCTTC. It specifies CASSLSDRARGYTF.

This chain connects TRBV9 to TRBJ2-7, with TRBD1 matching over 9 bases. Unmatched junction bases numbered 6, after V lost 0 bases and J lost 5 bases. CDR3 length: 15 residues. In germline, CDR1 is SGDLS, CDR2 YYNGEE. The DNA for the CDR3 is TGTGCCAGCAGCGTAGCGGGACAGGGTTTCCACGAGCAGTACTTC. Translated, it gives CASSVAGQGFHEQYF.

The chain joins TRBV7-9 to TRBJ2-2; 10 nucleotides align to TRBD2. This CDR3 spans 15 amino acids. Trimming took 4 bases from V and 3 from J; bases not matched to a gene: 2. Germline V gene data show CDR1 as SEHNR and CDR2 as FQNEAQ (reference sequence). The CDR3 region is CASSWSGRDTGELFF. Here the CDR3 DNA reads TGTGCCAGCAGCTGGAGCGGGAGGGACACCGGGGAGCTGTTTTTT.

The genes are TRBV4-1 and TRBJ2-3; D not resolved. Between the trimmed V and J ends, which lost 1 base and 6 bases, there was a span of 11 bases. The CDR3 has 14 residues. CDR1 and CDR2 (germline): MGHRA, YSYEKL. CDR3 loop: CASSQVRPGDTQYF. In DNA form, the CDR3 reads TGCGCCAGCAGCCAAGTGCGGCCCGGGGATACGCAGTATTTT.

The V call is TRBV25-1, the J call TRBJ1-2; D unclear. The CDR3 spans 13 residues. Trimming shortened V by 5 bases and J by 11 bases, and 18 bases separated the two germline ends. Germline V gene data show CDR1 as MGHDK and CDR2 as SYGVNS. The CDR3 bases are TGTGCCAGCAGTCCTCAGTGGTGGGGAGGATACACCTTC. This codes for CASSPQWWGGYTF.

V and J are TRBV19 and TRBJ2-1, with D perhaps matching TRBD2 (6 bases). Germline loops: CDR1 LNHDA, CDR2 SQIVND (reference sequence). V lost 10 bases and J lost 6, with 16 bases in between. CDR3 size: 13 residues. This CDR3 reads CATSGLIFNEQFF. The CDR3, as DNA: TGTGCCACCAGCGGACTAATATTCAATGAGCAGTTCTTC. Combining the CDR3 with reference TRBV19 and TRBJ2-1 gives the whole variable domain DGGITQSPKYLFRKEGQNVTLSCEQNLNHDAMYWYRQDPGQGLRLIYYSQIVNDFQKGDIAEGYSVSREKKESFPLTVTSAQKNPTAFYLCATSGLIFNEQFFGPGTRLTVL.

The chain has TRBV11-3 and TRBJ2-7, with TRBD1 as a possible D gene (5 bases). The CDR3 spans 13 residues. The V end was cut by 5 bases, the J end by 5 bases, with 13 bases between. In germline, CDR1 is SGHNT, CDR2 YENEEA. In DNA form, the CDR3 reads TGTGCCAGCAGCCCACGACAGCAGGACGAGCAGTACTTC. Amino acids: CASSPRQQDEQYF.

About this clone: The germline gene is not matched at one end of the junction; a read error may be the cause. The rearrangement joins TRBV7-9 to TRBJ2-5, with 15 bases lining up with TRBD2. This CDR3 is built from 17 residues. The germline gives CDR1 SEHNR, CDR2 FQNEAQ (reference sequence). DNA for the CDR3: TGTTCCAGCAGTTACCCGGGACTAGCGGGAGGCCAAGAGACCCAGTACTTC. Its protein product is CSSSYPGLAGGQETQYF. Complete variable domain (other parts from reference TRBV7-9 and TRBJ2-5): DTGVSQNPRHKITKRGQNVTFRCDPISEHNRLYWYRQTLGQGPEFLTYFQNEAQLEKSRLLSDRFSAERPKGSFSTLEIQRTEQGDSAMYLCSSSYPGLAGGQETQYFGPGTRLLVL.

The rearrangement joins TRBV5-1 to TRBJ2-2, with a tentative D call TRBD1 (6 bases). CDR3 length: 15 amino acids. Deletions cut 2 bases from V and 4 bases from J, with 12 bases between. The V gene's germline CDR1 is SGHRS and CDR2 YFSETQ. The CDR3 bases are TGCGCCAGCAGCTTCCTAGGGGGAGCCACCGGGGAGCTGTTTTTT. As protein: CASSFLGGATGELFF.

The chain joins TRBV6-6 to TRBJ1-2; D possibly corresponds to TRBD1 (6 bases). The germline V and J ends were trimmed by 5 bases and 3 bases, with 13 bases remaining between them. Germline CDR1 reads MNHNY; CDR2 reads SVGAGI (reference sequence). The CDR3 totals 14 residues. The DNA for the CDR3 is TGTGCCAGCAGTCCCCAGGGGCTAGACTATGGCTACACCTTC. This translates into CASSPQGLDYGYTF.

The chain has TRBV5-6 and TRBJ2-5; D might be TRBD2 (6 bases). This CDR3 spans 15 amino acids. Germline loops: CDR1 SGHDT, CDR2 YYEEEE. V lost 0 bases and J 0 bases, leaving 9 bases between the germline ends. The CDR3 spells CASSLARGYQETQYF. For the CDR3, the DNA is TGTGCCAGCAGCTTGGCCCGGGGGTACCAAGAGACCCAGTACTTC.

The chain is built from TRBV19 and TRBJ2-6, with D possibly being TRBD1 (6 bases). Germline CDR1 LNHDA, CDR2 SQIVND (reference sequence). Trimming pared 3 bases from V and 4 bases from J, leaving 13 bases between. The CDR3 extends over 16 amino acids. The CDR3 bases are TGTGCCAGTAGTATCCGACAGGAGTCCGGGGCCAACGTCCTGACTTTC. It codes for CASSIRQESGANVLTF.

The rearrangement joins TRBV9 to TRBJ1-3; D perhaps matches TRBD1 (6 bases). V was pared by 3 bases and J by 0 bases, with 7 bases between. This CDR3 is built from 14 residues. The germline V gene encodes CDR1 SGDLS and CDR2 YYNGEE. The chain's CDR3 is CASSDRDSGNTIYF. CDR3 nucleotides: TGTGCCAGCAGCGACAGGGACTCTGGAAACACCATATATTTT.

The chain couples TRBV5-1 to TRBJ1-2; D gene uncertain. CDR1 is SGHRS, CDR2 YFSETQ, per germline. V lost 0 bases, J lost 6 bases, and 9 bases lay in between. The length of the CDR3 is 13 residues. The CDR3 sequence is CASSLASRDGYTF. Here the CDR3 DNA reads TGCGCCAGCAGCTTGGCCTCGCGGGATGGCTACACCTTC.

This clone showed up just once. The chain links TRBV27 to TRBJ2-1, with TRBD2 identical over 7 bases. Germline-derived CDR1 and CDR2 are MNHEY and SMNVEV (reference sequence). This CDR3 region has 14 residues. Germline trimming cut 9 bases from V and 4 bases from J; bases unmatched to any gene: 9. The CDR3 DNA follows: TGTGCCAGTGGTAGGGACTACAGTTACAATGAGCAGTTCTTC. Protein product: CASGRDYSYNEQFF.

V usage is TRBV30 and J usage is TRBJ2-3; weak D call: TRBD2 (5 bases). Germline CDR1 GTSNPN, CDR2 SVGIG (reference sequence). The ends were cut back, 3 bases at V and 0 bases at J, with 13 bases in the middle. The CDR3 totals 15 residues. The CDR3 DNA follows: TGTGCCTGGAGGGGTCGAGGGAAAAGCACAGATACGCAGTATTTT. Its translation is CAWRGRGKSTDTQYF.

This clone has more than one count but fewer than ten. V gene TRBV30 combines with J gene TRBJ2-7, with 11 nucleotides matching TRBD2. The CDR3 spans 13 residues. Germline V gives CDR1 GTSNPN, CDR2 SVGIG (reference sequence). V shed 3 bases, J shed 4 bases, and the junction held 2 bases outside the gene matches. CDR3 bases: TGTGCCTGGAGACTAGCGGGAGTTTACGAGCAGTACTTC. Translating it yields CAWRLAGVYEQYF.

The chain couples TRBV7-2 to TRBJ2-2; D possibly corresponds to TRBD2 (5 bases). Germline V gives CDR1 SGHTA, CDR2 FQGNSA. V lost 3 bases and J lost 5, with 13 bases in between. The CDR3 sequence is 15 residues long. The CDR3, as DNA: TGTGCCAGCAGCTTTGAGTCGGGATTTACCGGGGAGCTGTTTTTT. It is translated as CASSFESGFTGELFF.

This chain connects TRBV14 to TRBJ2-5; D is perhaps TRBD2 (6 bases). The CDR3 length is 15 residues. Germline assignment: CDR1 SGHDN and CDR2 FVKESK. With 5 bases removed from V and 5 bases from J, the gap between germline ends came to 18 bases. The CDR3 protein is CASSTGTYFGETQYF. For the CDR3, the DNA is TGTGCCAGCAGCACGGGGACTTATTTTGGGGAGACCCAGTACTTC.

This chain links TRBV30 with TRBJ2-1; D is perhaps TRBD2 (6 bases). The germline V gene has CDR1 GTSNPN and CDR2 SVGIG (reference sequence). This CDR3 has 12 residues. V was shortened by 4 bases and J by 6 bases, with 10 bases between the two germline ends. CDR3: CAWKGLINEQFF. CDR3 bases: TGTGCCTGGAAGGGACTTATCAATGAGCAGTTCTTC.

The chain carries TRBV28 and TRBJ2-1, with 7 positions matching TRBD2. From germline, CDR1 is MDHEN and CDR2 SYDVKM. V gave up 8 bases and J gave up 6 bases; unmatched junction bases: 10. The length of the CDR3 is 14 residues. The CDR3 DNA reads as TGTGCCAGCCTCCGGGACTACTTCGGCAATGAGCAGTTCTTC. This translates into CASLRDYFGNEQFF. Based on the CDR3 plus reference TRBV28 and TRBJ2-1, the full variable domain is DVKVTQSSRYLVKRTGEKVFLECVQDMDHENMFWYRQDPGLGLRLIYFSYDVKMKEKGDIPEGYSVSREKKERFSLILESASTNQTSMYLCASLRDYFGNEQFFGPGTRLTVL.

This chain joins TRBV18 and TRBJ2-5; D uncertain. Germline V gene sequence: CDR1 KGHSH, CDR2 LQKENI. The V end was cut by 0 bases, the J end by 4 bases, with 9 bases between. This CDR3 is 14 amino acids long. The CDR3 sequence: CASSPPISGETQYF. The CDR3 DNA is TGTGCCAGCTCACCACCTATCAGTGGAGAGACCCAGTACTTC.

The rearrangement uses TRBV7-2 and TRBJ2-7, with TRBD2 matching over 10 bases. This CDR3 region has 16 residues. V lost 1 base, J lost 1 base, and 4 bases stayed unmatched. The germline V gene encodes CDR1 SGHTA and CDR2 FQGNSA. CDR3 nucleotide sequence: TGTGCCAGCAGCTTAGTCGCTAGCGGGAGTTCCTACGAGCAGTACTTC. Its protein product is CASSLVASGSSYEQYF.